The next 11 T cell receptor beta chains were all read from a single sample in a study of OX40 agonist ivuxolimab in advanced cancers. The assay was immunoSEQ multiplex PCR, and TCRdb's table has in-frame clones only and misses some. The table lists over 70,000 clones, about 90% of them singletons, with nearly 7.5% in the top ten. Sequenced here: CD4+ or CD8+ T cells sorted from blood, sampled in a trial of the OX40 agonist ivuxolimab. The receptors stem from an adult with an advanced solid tumor such as melanoma, head and neck, liver or kidney cancer.

This clone came up once. The chain has TRBV9 and TRBJ1-1; possible D gene TRBD1, 6 bases. CDR1 SGDLS and CDR2 YYNGEE come from the germline V gene. The CDR3 sequence is 14 residues long. Deletions cut 0 bases from V and 3 bases from J, with 9 bases between. CDR3 protein: CASSVEGGDTEAFF. CDR3 nucleotides: TGTGCCAGCAGCGTAGAAGGGGGGGACACTGAAGCTTTCTTT.

The rearrangement links TRBV5-1 to TRBJ2-3; D gene unclear. Germline values: CDR1 SGHRS, CDR2 YFSETQ. V was shortened by 4 bases and J by 2 bases, with 8 bases between the two germline ends. CDR3 size: 13 residues. The CDR3 nucleotides read TGCGCCAGCAGCCCGCCAAACACAGATACGCAGTATTTT. This sequence encodes CASSPPNTDTQYF.

The chain recombines TRBV7-8 with TRBJ2-7, with TRBD2 matching over 11 bases. This CDR3 comprises 15 residues. Germline lookup yields CDR1 SGHVS and CDR2 FQNEAQ. V was clipped by 3 bases and J by 3 bases; unmatched bases: 4. The CDR3 DNA follows: TGTGCCAGCAGCTTGGCTAGCGGGAGGATCTACGAGCAGTACTTC. It is translated as CASSLASGRIYEQYF.

In its sample, this clone was seen a few times. V usage is TRBV6-6 and J usage is TRBJ2-2, with D unresolved. Trimming stripped 5 bases from V and 5 bases from J, with 6 bases between. Germline V CDR1 and CDR2: MNHNY, SVGAGI (reference sequence). CDR3 length equals 12 residues. The CDR3 region has the DNA TGTGCCAGCAGTCCACGTACCGGGGAGCTGTTTTTT. Protein: CASSPRTGELFF.

This chain joins TRBV7-9 and TRBJ2-2, with TRBD2 identical over 12 bases. In germline, CDR1 is SEHNR, CDR2 FQNEAQ (reference sequence). V was clipped by 5 bases and J by 6 bases; unmatched bases: 4. CDR3 size: 15 residues. The CDR3 sequence: CASSLLAGGSGELFF. The CDR3 coding sequence is TGTGCCAGCAGCCTACTAGCGGGAGGATCCGGGGAGCTGTTTTTT.

This chain connects TRBV7-3 to TRBJ2-3; D may be TRBD1 or TRBD2 (5 bases each). The CDR3 loop spans 15 amino acids. The germline V gene has CDR1 SGHTA and CDR2 FQGTGA. Trimming shortened V by 5 bases and J by 3 bases, and 15 bases separated the two germline ends. CDR3 sequence reads: CASSLGTAKTDTQYF. The CDR3 nucleotides read TGTGCCAGCAGCCTCGGGACGGCAAAAACAGATACGCAGTATTTT.

The chain recombines TRBV11-3 with TRBJ2-1, with 7 nucleotides matching TRBD1. J gave up 9 bases and V 3 bases, and 8 bases lay outside the gene matches. The V gene's germline CDR1 is SGHNT and CDR2 YENEEA. The CDR3 is 14 amino acids. In DNA, the CDR3 is TGTGCCAGCAGCTTTAGGGGGCCGGCCAGTGAGCAGTTCTTC. Translated, it gives CASSFRGPASEQFF. Drawing the rest from reference TRBV11-3 and TRBJ2-1, the complete variable domain is EAGVVQSPRYKIIEKKQPVAFWCNPISGHNTLYWYLQNLGQGPELLIRYENEEAVDDSQLPKDRFSAERLKGVDSTLKIQPAELGDSAVYLCASSFRGPASEQFFGPGTRLTVL.

The J gene is TRBJ2-3, the V gene TRBV6-1; 8 positions match TRBD1. Germline V gene data show CDR1 as MNHNS and CDR2 as SASEGT. J gave up 5 bases and V 0 bases, and 7 bases lay outside the gene matches. This CDR3 region has 16 residues. CDR3 protein: CASSEARAGGLDTQYF. DNA for the CDR3: TGTGCCAGCAGTGAAGCGCGGGCAGGGGGCTTAGATACGCAGTATTTT.

The chain uses TRBV14 and TRBJ2-7; D is perhaps TRBD2 (5 bases). V lost 2 bases, J lost 2 bases, and 10 bases lay in between. The CDR3 covers 14 residues. The germline CDR1 and CDR2 sequences are SGHDN and FVKESK. The CDR3 is CASSQQRRPYEQYF. DNA for the CDR3: TGTGCCAGCAGCCAACAGCGGAGGCCCTACGAGCAGTACTTC.

V and J are TRBV18 and TRBJ2-1, with D possibly being TRBD1 (6 bases). V gave up 2 bases and J gave up 0 bases, with 20 bases separating them. Germline V CDR1 and CDR2: KGHSH, LQKENI. The length of the CDR3 is 19 residues. CDR3 loop: CASSPFGGQDSSSYNEQFF. DNA of the CDR3: TGTGCCAGCTCACCATTTGGGGGCCAGGACTCGAGCTCCTACAATGAGCAGTTCTTC.

The V and J genes are TRBV2 and TRBJ2-7, with 13 positions matching TRBD2. After removal of 4 bases from V and 0 bases from J, the junction contained 3 bases not matched to a gene. The CDR3 covers 16 residues. Looked up from germline, CDR1 is SNHLY and CDR2 is FYNNEI. The CDR3, as DNA: TGTGCCAGCAGTGCGACTAGCGGGAGGTTCTCCTACGAGCAGTACTTC. The encoded protein is CASSATSGRFSYEQYF.